This TCR beta chain was sequenced in a study of T-cell memory formation after mild COVID-19. Study results and caveats: Contracting clones, day 15 to 85, had balanced CD4/CD8, and later expanders favored CD4+. Clonal second-wave expansions that peaked on day 37 had unconfirmed SARS-CoV-2 specificity. In pre-infection memory, a portion of responding clones appeared, which suggested that cross-reactive memory joined. Mostly located in CM and EM were contracting CD4+ clones, with contracting CD8+ clones located in EMRA.

Unmatched junction bases numbered 8, after V lost 1 base and J lost 4 bases. The CDR3 spans 17 residues. CDR1 and CDR2 (germline): ENHRY, SYGVKD. As to this clonotype: Its specificity is unknown.

TCRdb used MiXCR to reprocess the 5' RACE reads, holding one entry per CDR3 protein. The data show 90,000 to 120,000 distinct CDR3 sequences, 14% seen once. This TCR came from a man aged 18 to 30 who had mild COVID-19 (a few samples of this study predate the infection). Cell type and time point are not known. V usage is TRBV10-3 and J usage is TRBJ2-1; 9 nucleotides line up with TRBD2. Material: PBMCs or a T cell subset sorted from them (not recorded which). CDR3: CAISELFGTSPYNEQFF. In nucleotides, the CDR3 is TGTGCCATCAGTGAGTTGTTTGGGACTAGCCCTTACAATGAGCAGTTCTTC.